The 9 T cell receptor gamma chains presented below share a single source sample, sequenced in a study of intestinal T cells in coeliac disease. Using approximately 200 ng of biopsy DNA, TRG was amplified with LymphoTrack primers. TCRdb re-called the multiplex PCR reads through CATT. The data hold approximately 530 gamma-chain clones, with 40% to 60% observed a single time. Each case's genomic DNA was extracted from ten roughly 5.1-µm formalin-fixed paraffin-embedded scrolls. Sequenced: a duodenal biopsy. These receptors came from a human donor who served as a control with a normal duodenal biopsy, not a healthy volunteer.

The chain carries TRGV10 and TRGJP1. TRGV10 is treated as an ORF (open reading frame) with a function not yet certain. The length of the CDR3 is 18 residues. The V and J ends lost 8 bases and 0 bases, in that order; junction bases with no gene match: 16. CDR3 DNA: TGTGCTGCGTGGGACGCGACCGGCGGGCATACCACTGGTTGGTTCAAGATATTT. It is translated as CAAWDATGGHTTGWFKIF.

The chain has TRGV10 and TRGJ1 or TRGJ2. TRGV10 falls under the ORF class, with uncertain function. The CDR3 is made up of 13 amino acids. The ends lost 8 bases at V and 7 bases at J; junction bases unmatched: 12. This CDR3 is CAAWDLAAYKKLF. The CDR3 nucleotides read TGTGCTGCGTGGGATTTGGCCGCATATAAGAAACTCTTT.

In its sample, this clone was seen a few times. One base away lies a much larger clone, so this may be a sequencing read error. J is TRGJ1 or TRGJ2 and V is TRGV3. The J segment lost 7 bases and the V segment lost 3 bases, leaving 12 bases of the junction unmatched. The CDR3 totals 14 residues. Germline CDR1 and CDR2: VTNTFY and YDVSTARD (reference sequence). The chain's CDR3 is CATWDGLHGYKKLF. Here the CDR3 DNA reads TGTGCCACCTGGGACGGGCTCCATGGGTATAAGAAACTCTTT.

This clone was seen a single time. The rearrangement joins TRGV10 to TRGJP1. TRGV10 is designated an ORF whose function remains uncertain. This CDR3 has 15 amino acids. Trimming took 8 bases from V and 11 from J; bases not matched to a gene: 18. The CDR3 reads CAAWIRVIWGWFKIF. The DNA for the CDR3 is TGTGCTGCGTGGATTAGAGTTATTTGGGGGTGGTTCAAGATATTT.

This sequence joins TRGV5 and TRGJP2. Germline V gives CDR1 VINAFY, CDR2 YDVSNSKD. J gave up 0 bases and V 12 bases, and 7 bases lay outside the gene matches. CDR3 length: 13 residues. The CDR3 here is CAHLNSSDWIKTF. In DNA form, the CDR3 reads TGTGCCCACCTCAATAGTAGTGATTGGATCAAGACGTTT.

This clone was detected a few times. This chain uses TRGV2 with TRGJ1 or TRGJ2. The trim removed 12 bases at V and 3 bases at J, leaving 14 bases unmatched. Germline V CDR1 and CDR2: EGSNGY, YDSYNSKV. This CDR3 is built from 13 residues. CDR3 nucleotides: TGTGCCCACCTGGGACGGACTTATTATAAGAAACTCTTT. Protein product: CAHLGRTYYKKLF.

This chain joins TRGV9 and TRGJ1 or TRGJ2. This CDR3 spans 13 amino acids. The germline gives CDR1 GITISATS, CDR2 ISYDGTV (reference sequence). V was pared by 0 bases and J by 7 bases, with 6 bases of the junction left unmatched. CDR3 residues: CALWEVHTYKKLF. CDR3 nucleotides: TGTGCCTTGTGGGAGGTGCATACGTATAAGAAACTCTTT.

This clone was detected a few times. The V gene is TRGV8, the J gene TRGJ1 or TRGJ2. Germline CDR1 is VENAVY and CDR2 is YDSYNSRV. Unmatched junction bases numbered 7, after V lost 5 bases and J lost 9 bases. This CDR3 has 11 amino acids. Written as DNA, the CDR3 is TGTGCCACCTGGGGATCCTCTAAGAAACTCTTT. Its translation: CATWGSSKKLF.

The chain employs TRGV4 and TRGJ1 or TRGJ2. The CDR3 contains 13 residues. Germline V gene sequence: CDR1 EGSTGY, CDR2 YDSYTSSV. V trimming: 5 bases; J trimming: 2 bases; junction bases outside the gene matches: 6. For the CDR3, the DNA is TGTGCCACCTGGGCCAAGGATTATTATAAGAAACTCTTT. Amino acid sequence: CATWAKDYYKKLF.